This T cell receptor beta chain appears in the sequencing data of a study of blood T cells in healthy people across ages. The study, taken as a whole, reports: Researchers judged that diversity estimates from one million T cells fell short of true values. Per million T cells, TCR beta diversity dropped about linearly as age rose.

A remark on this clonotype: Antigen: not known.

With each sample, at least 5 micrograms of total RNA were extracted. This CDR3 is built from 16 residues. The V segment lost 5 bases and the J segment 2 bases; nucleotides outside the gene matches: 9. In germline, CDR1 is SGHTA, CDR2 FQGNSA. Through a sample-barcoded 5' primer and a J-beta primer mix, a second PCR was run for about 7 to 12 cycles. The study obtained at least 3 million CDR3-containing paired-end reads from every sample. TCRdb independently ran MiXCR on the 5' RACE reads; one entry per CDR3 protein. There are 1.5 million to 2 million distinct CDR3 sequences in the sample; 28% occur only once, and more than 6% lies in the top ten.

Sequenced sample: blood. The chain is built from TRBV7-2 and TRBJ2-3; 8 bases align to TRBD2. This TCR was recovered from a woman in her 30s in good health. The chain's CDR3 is CASSHGAGVTTDTQYF. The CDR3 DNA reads TGTGCCAGCAGCCACGGAGCGGGGGTGACCACAGATACGCAGTATTTT.